This paragraph covers one T cell receptor beta chain sequence. This record belongs to a study of beta chain features in type 1 diabetes. V gave up 1 base and J gave up 3 bases; unmatched junction bases: 2. The CDR3 is made up of 15 amino acids. Looked up from germline, CDR1 is SGHNT and CDR2 is YENEEA. Sequenced material consisted of expressed TCRB transcripts (all of the isolated RNA was reverse transcribed). Assay: immunoSEQ multiplex PCR; the TCRdb copy retains only in-frame clones and omits some. This repertoire shows more than 60,000 clones, approximately 62% found once; its top ten account for about 2%.

This clonotype was sampled from a woman aged 18-29 years in good health. Sequences were obtained from Tregs from blood. V is TRBV11-3 and J is TRBJ2-1; 8 positions agree with TRBD1. CDR3 sequence (DNA): TGTGCCAGCAGCTTAGGACAGGGGAGCTACAATGAGCAGTTCTTC. As protein: CASSLGQGSYNEQFF.